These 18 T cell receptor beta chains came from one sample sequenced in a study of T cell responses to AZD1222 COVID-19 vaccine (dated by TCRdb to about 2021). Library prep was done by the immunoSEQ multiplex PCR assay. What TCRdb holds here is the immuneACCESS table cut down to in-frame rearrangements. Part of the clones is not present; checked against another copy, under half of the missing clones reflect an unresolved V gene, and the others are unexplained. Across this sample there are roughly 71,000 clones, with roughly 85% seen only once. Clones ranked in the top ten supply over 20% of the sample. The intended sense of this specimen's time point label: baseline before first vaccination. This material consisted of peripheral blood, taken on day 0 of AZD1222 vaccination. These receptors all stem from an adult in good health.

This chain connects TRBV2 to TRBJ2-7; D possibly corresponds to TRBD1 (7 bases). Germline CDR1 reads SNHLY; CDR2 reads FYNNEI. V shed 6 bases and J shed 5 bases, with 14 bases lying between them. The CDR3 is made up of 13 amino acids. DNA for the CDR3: TGTGCCAGCAGCCCCAGGGGGGCGGACGAGCAGTACTTC. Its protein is CASSPRGADEQYF.

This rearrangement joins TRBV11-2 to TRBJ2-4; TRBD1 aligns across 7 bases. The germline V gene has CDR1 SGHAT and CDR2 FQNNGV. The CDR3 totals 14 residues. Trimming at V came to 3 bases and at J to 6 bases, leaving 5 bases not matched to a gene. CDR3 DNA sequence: TGTGCCAGCAGCTTCCGGGACAGTGTAAACATTCAGTACTTC. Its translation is CASSFRDSVNIQYF.

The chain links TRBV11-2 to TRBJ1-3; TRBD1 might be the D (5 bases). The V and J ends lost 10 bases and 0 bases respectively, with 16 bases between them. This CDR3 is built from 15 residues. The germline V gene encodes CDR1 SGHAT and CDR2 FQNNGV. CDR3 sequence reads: CATWGGITSGNTIYF. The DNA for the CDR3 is TGTGCCACCTGGGGCGGAATCACCTCTGGAAACACCATATATTTT.

The CDR3 DNA is TGTGCCAGCAGCTTTGAAAGCGGGAGTGTGTATGAGCAGTACTTC. It encodes CASSFESGSVYEQYF. The chain combines TRBV7-2 with TRBJ2-7; 8 bases are a match to TRBD2. V trimming: 3 bases; J trimming: 7 bases; junction bases outside the gene matches: 11. CDR3 length: 15 residues. CDR1 SGHTA and CDR2 FQGNSA come from the germline V gene.

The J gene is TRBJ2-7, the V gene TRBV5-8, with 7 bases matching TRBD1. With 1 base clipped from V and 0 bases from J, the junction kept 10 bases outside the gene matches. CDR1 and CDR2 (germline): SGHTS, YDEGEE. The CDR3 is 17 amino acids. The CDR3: CASSLLKGARSSYEQYF. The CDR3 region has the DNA TGTGCCAGCAGCTTGCTAAAGGGGGCGCGAAGCTCCTACGAGCAGTACTTC.

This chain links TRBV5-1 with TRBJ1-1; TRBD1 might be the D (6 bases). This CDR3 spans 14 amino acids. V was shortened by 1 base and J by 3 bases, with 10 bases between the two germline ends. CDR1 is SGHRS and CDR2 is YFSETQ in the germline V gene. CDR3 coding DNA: TGCGCCAGCAGCTTGATGAGGGGGTACACTGAAGCTTTCTTT. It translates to CASSLMRGYTEAFF.

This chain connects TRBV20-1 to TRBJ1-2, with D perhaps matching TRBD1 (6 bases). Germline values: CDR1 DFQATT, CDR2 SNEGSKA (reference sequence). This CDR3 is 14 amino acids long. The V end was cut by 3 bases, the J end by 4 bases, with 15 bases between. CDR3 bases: TGCAGTGCTAGTGGTGAGCAGGGGCCCTATGGCTACACCTTC. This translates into CSASGEQGPYGYTF.

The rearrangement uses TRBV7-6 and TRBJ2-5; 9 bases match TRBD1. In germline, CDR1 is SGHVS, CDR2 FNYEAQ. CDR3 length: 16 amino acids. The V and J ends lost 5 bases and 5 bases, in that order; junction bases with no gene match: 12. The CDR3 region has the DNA TGTGCCAGCAGCAAAGTCCCGGGACAGGGAACGGAGACCCAGTACTTC. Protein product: CASSKVPGQGTETQYF.

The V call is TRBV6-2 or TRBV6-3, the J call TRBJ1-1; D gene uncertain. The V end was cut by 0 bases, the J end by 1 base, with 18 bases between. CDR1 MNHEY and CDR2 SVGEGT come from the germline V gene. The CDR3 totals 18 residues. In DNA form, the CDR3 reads TGTGCCAGCAGTTACTCGTTGTCCGGCAGCGATCAGAACACTGAAGCTTTCTTT. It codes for CASSYSLSGSDQNTEAFF.

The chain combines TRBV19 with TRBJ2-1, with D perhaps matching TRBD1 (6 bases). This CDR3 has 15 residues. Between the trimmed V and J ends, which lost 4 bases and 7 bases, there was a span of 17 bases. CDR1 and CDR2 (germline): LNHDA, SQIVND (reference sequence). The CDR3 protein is CASSTLSGGPNEQFF. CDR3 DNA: TGTGCCAGTAGTACCCTCTCTGGGGGCCCGAATGAGCAGTTCTTC. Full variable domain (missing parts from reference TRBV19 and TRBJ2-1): DGGITQSPKYLFRKEGQNVTLSCEQNLNHDAMYWYRQDPGQGLRLIYYSQIVNDFQKGDIAEGYSVSREKKESFPLTVTSAQKNPTAFYLCASSTLSGGPNEQFFGPGTRLTVL.

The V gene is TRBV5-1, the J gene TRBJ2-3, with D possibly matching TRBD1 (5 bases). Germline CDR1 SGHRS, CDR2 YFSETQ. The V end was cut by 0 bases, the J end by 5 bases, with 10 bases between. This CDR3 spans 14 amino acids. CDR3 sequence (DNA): TGCGCCAGCAGCTTGGCCAGGGATGAAGATACGCAGTATTTT. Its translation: CASSLARDEDTQYF. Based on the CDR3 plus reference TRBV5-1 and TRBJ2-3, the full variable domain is KAGVTQTPRYLIKTRGQQVTLSCSPISGHRSVSWYQQTPGQGLQFLFEYFSETQRNKGNFPGRFSGRQFSNSRSEMNVSTLELGDSALYLCASSLARDEDTQYFGPGTRLTVL.

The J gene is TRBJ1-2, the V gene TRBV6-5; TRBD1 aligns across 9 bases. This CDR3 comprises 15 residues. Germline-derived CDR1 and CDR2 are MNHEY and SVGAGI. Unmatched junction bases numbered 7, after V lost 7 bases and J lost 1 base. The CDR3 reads CASKTGTGLNYGYTF. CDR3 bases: TGTGCCAGCAAAACTGGGACAGGGCTTAACTATGGCTACACCTTC.

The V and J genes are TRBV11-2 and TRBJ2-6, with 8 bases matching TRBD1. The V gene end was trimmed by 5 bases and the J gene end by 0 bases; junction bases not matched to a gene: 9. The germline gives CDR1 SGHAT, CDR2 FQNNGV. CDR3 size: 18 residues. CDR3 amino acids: CASSRRTGQDSGANVLTF. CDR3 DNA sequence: TGTGCCAGCAGCCGCCGGACAGGGCAAGACTCTGGGGCCAACGTCCTGACTTTC.

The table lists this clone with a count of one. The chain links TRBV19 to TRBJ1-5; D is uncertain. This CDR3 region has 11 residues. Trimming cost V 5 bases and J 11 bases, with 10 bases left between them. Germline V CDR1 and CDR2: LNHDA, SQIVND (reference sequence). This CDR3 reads CASSPGEAQHF. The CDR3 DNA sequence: TGTGCCAGTAGTCCCGGGGAGGCCCAGCATTTT. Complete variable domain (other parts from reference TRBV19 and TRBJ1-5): DGGITQSPKYLFRKEGQNVTLSCEQNLNHDAMYWYRQDPGQGLRLIYYSQIVNDFQKGDIAEGYSVSREKKESFPLTVTSAQKNPTAFYLCASSPGEAQHFGDGTRLSIL.

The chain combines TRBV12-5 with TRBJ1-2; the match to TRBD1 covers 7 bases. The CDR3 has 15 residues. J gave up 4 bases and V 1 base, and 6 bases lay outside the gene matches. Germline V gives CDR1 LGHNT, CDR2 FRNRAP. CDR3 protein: CASGLAFGTAYGYTF. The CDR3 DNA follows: TGTGCTAGTGGTTTGGCATTTGGGACAGCCTATGGCTACACCTTC.

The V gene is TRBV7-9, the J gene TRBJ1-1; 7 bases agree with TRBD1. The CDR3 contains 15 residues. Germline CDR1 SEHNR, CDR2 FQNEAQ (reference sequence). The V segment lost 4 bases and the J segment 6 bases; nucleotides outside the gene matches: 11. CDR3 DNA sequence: TGTGCCAGCAGCTCCCAGGGGGGGCGGCTCTCTGAAGCTTTCTTT. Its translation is CASSSQGGRLSEAFF.

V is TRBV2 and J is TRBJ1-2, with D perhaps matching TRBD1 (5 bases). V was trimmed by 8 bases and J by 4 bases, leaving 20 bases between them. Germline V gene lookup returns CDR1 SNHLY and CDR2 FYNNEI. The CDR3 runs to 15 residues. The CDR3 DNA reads TGTGCCAGCGGGAGGTCACAGGTATCGGGCTATGGCTACACCTTC. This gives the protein CASGRSQVSGYGYTF.

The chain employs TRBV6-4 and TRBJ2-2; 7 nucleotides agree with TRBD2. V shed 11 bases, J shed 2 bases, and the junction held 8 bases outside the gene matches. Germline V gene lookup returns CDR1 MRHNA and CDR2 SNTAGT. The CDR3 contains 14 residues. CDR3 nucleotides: TGTGCCTGCCGGGAGGCCCCTAACACCGGGGAGCTGTTTTTT. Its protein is CACREAPNTGELFF.